Listed below are T cell receptor beta chains from one sample, sequenced in a study of immune characterization of retroperitoneal liposarcoma. TCRdb itself ran the PCR reads through MiXCR, one entry per CDR3 protein. The sample yields some 8,200 distinct CDR3 sequences, roughly 39% seen once. The sample was tumor tissue. The receptors derive from a male donor with retroperitoneal liposarcoma. Each CDR3 is given without its conserved first and last residue. Each record gives: J gene, V gene, CDR3 length, CDR3 protein.

>.|TRBV6-1|14
ASRPSTGGASYEQY
>TRBJ2-5|TRBV6-1|11
ASLLGWRETQY
>TRBJ2-4|TRBV11-3|10
ASSITRNEQY
>TRBJ2-5|TRBV6-5|10
ASRTGAETQY
>TRBJ2-1|TRBV6-1|12
ASSTSGSYNEQF
>.|TRBV6-6|10
ASSYLNYEQY
>TRBJ2-7|TRBV7-3|11
ASSRGRNSEQY
>TRBJ2-4|TRBV10-1|17
ASSESPPGLAGVGNIQY
>TRBJ2-1|TRBV10-1|13
ASSVSRRPHNEQF
>TRBJ1-5|TRBV6-1|13
ASSENRSLYQPQH
>TRBJ2-1|TRBV6-1|9
ASSIRGTQF
>TRBJ2-3|TRBV6-1|17
ASTSAGLAGITSTDTQY
>.|TRBV6-1|12
ASTPRVGGDEQY
>TRBJ2-1|TRBV6-6|12
ASSYSRRQETQF
>TRBJ2-7|TRBV11-3|13
ASSLAAGSPYEQY
>TRBJ1-1|TRBV27|13
ASSSTGGRYTEAF
>TRBJ1-6|TRBV7-9|12
ASSLGQPNSPLH
>TRBJ2-1|TRBV6-1|11
ASNPGVAYEQF
>.|TRBV6-1|13
ASSEGDPSSYEQY
>TRBJ2-1|TRBV7-8|16
ASSLVLAGGYIYNEQF
>TRBJ2-3|TRBV6-1|16
ASSGLPLLAGGSDTQY
>.|TRBV6-5|12
ASSYGRSSYEQY
>TRBJ2-1|TRBV7-6|12
ASSRTSGSYEQF
>.|TRBV6-1|13
ASTRVGEGSNEQF
>TRBJ2-1|TRBV6-1|12
ASKRAGVRNEQF
>.|TRBV6-1|14
ASSKWGQPDYNEQY
>TRBJ2-1|TRBV6-1|11
ASSVSSGYEQF
>.|TRBV27|14
ASSRTSGRVGETQY
>TRBJ2-1|TRBV6-8|11
ASSYSQGLEQF
>TRBJ2-1|TRBV27|11
ASSFAIDNEQF